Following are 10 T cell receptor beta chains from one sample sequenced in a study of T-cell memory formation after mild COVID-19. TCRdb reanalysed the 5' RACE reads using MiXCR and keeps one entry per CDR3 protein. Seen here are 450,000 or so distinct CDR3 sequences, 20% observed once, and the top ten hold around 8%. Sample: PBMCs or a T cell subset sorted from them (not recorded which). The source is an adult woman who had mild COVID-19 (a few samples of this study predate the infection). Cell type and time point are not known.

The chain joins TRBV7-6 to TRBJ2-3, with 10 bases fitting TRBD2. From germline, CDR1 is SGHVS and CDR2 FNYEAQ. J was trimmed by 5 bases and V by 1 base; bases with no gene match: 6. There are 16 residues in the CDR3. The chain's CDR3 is CASSLGSGGPGDTQYF. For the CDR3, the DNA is TGTGCCAGCAGCTTAGGTAGCGGGGGGCCCGGAGATACGCAGTATTTT.

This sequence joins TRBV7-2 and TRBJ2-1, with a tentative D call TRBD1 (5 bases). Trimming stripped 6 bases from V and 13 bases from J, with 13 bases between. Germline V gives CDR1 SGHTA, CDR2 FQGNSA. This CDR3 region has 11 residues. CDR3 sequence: CASSIDSGQFF. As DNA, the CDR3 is TGTGCCAGCAGTATTGACAGTGGTCAGTTCTTC.

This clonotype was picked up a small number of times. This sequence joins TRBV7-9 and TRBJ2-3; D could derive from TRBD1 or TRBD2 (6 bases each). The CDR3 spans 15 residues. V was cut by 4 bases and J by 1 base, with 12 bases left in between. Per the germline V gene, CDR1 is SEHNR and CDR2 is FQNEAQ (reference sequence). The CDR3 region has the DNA TGTGCCAGCAGCTCCTGGGGGGCGGGCACAGATACGCAGTATTTT. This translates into CASSSWGAGTDTQYF. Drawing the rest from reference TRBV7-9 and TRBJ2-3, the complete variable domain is DTGVSQNPRHKITKRGQNVTFRCDPISEHNRLYWYRQTLGQGPEFLTYFQNEAQLEKSRLLSDRFSAERPKGSFSTLEIQRTEQGDSAMYLCASSSWGAGTDTQYFGPGTRLTVL.

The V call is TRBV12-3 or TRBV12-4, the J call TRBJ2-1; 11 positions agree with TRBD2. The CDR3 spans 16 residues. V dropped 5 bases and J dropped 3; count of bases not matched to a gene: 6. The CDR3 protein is CASSTHSGGDYNEQFF. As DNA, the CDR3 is TGTGCCAGCAGTACTCATAGCGGGGGGGACTACAATGAGCAGTTCTTC.

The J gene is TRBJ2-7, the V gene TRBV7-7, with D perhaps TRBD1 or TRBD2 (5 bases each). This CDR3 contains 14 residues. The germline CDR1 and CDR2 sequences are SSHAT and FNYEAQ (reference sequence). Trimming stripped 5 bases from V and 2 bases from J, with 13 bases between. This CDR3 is CASSPGPQTYEQYF. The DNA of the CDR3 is TGTGCCAGCAGCCCGGGACCCCAAACCTACGAGCAGTACTTC.

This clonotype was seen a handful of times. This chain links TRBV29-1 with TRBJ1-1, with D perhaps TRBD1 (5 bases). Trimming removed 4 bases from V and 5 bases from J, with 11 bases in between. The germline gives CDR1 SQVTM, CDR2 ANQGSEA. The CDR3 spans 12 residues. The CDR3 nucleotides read TGCAGCGTTGGAGGGGTTGGAACTGAAGCTTTCTTT. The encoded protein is CSVGGVGTEAFF.

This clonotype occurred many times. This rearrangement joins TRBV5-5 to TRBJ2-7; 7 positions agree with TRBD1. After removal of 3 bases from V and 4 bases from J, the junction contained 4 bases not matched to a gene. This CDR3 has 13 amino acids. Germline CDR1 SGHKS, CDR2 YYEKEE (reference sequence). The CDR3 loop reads CASSSAGGYEQYF. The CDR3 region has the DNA TGTGCCAGCAGCTCGGCAGGGGGTTACGAGCAGTACTTC.

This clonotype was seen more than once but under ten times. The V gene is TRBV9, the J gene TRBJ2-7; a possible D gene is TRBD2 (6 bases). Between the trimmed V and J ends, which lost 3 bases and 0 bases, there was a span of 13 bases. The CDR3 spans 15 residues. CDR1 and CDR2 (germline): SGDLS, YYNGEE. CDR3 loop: CASSAWDSSSYEQYF. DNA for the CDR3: TGTGCCAGCAGCGCCTGGGACTCCAGCTCCTACGAGCAGTACTTC.

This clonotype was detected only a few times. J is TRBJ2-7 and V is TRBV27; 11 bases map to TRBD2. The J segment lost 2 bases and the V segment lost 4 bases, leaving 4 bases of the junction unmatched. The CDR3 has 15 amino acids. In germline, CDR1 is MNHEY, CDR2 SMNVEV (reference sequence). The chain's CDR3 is CASSWVAGGAYEQYF. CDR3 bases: TGTGCCAGCAGTTGGGTAGCGGGAGGGGCCTACGAGCAGTACTTC.

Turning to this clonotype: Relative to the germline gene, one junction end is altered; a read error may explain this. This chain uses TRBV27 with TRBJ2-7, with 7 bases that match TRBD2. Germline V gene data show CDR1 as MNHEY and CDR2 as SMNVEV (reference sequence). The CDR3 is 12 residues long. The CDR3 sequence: CGSGAGSYEQYF. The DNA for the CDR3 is TGTGGCAGCGGGGCCGGGTCCTACGAGCAGTACTTC.